The next 29 T cell receptor beta chains were all read from a single sample in a study of chemoradiotherapy in HPV16-positive cancers. The assay was immunoSEQ multiplex PCR, and TCRdb's table has in-frame clones only and misses some. The top ten clones hold 3.8% of a sample with 30,000 to 45,000 clones, about 82% of them seen once. Here the sequenced sample was blood, taken from a patient who underwent chemoradiotherapy. The origin of the receptors is a human donor with HPV-associated anogenital cancer.

This clone is labeled medium-sized (0.01 to 0.1%). This chain uses TRBV2 with TRBJ2-2; 9 bases are shared with TRBD2. Germline V CDR1 and CDR2: SNHLY, FYNNEI. Unmatched junction bases numbered 10, after V lost 4 bases and J lost 7 bases. CDR3 length equals 16 residues. The CDR3 DNA follows: TGTGCCAGCAGTGTGTGGATAGCGGGGGAGGACGGGGAGCTGTTTTTT. This gives the protein CASSVWIAGEDGELFF.

This chain uses TRBV5-1 with TRBJ1-4; unclear D gene. Trimming shortened V by 1 base and J by 8 bases, and 15 bases separated the two germline ends. The germline V gene has CDR1 SGHRS and CDR2 YFSETQ. The CDR3 loop spans 15 amino acids. CDR3 loop: CASSLFPEDTEKLFF. In nucleotides, the CDR3 is TGCGCCAGCAGCTTGTTTCCGGAAGATACCGAAAAACTGTTTTTT.

The chain links TRBV29-1 to TRBJ2-7, with D possibly being TRBD2 (5 bases). Germline CDR1 and CDR2: SQVTM and ANQGSEA. The CDR3 totals 14 residues. Trimming shortened V by 3 bases and J by 0 bases, and 12 bases separated the two germline ends. The CDR3 sequence is CSVEEAGSSYEQYF. Here the CDR3 DNA reads TGCAGCGTTGAGGAGGCGGGCTCCTCCTACGAGCAGTACTTC.

The CDR3 here is CASSLGQGGDTQYF. The CDR3 DNA reads TGCGCCAGCAGCTTAGGCCAGGGAGGAGATACGCAGTATTTT. V gene TRBV5-1 combines with J gene TRBJ2-3, with D possibly TRBD2 on 6 matching bases. The ends were cut back, 2 bases at V and 5 bases at J, with 12 bases in the middle. CDR3 length: 14 amino acids. From germline, CDR1 is SGHRS and CDR2 YFSETQ.

This clone appeared a few times. This sequence joins TRBV5-1 and TRBJ2-7, with D perhaps TRBD1 (5 bases). V lost 4 bases to trimming and J lost 4 bases, with 9 bases between them. The CDR3 totals 12 residues. In germline, CDR1 is SGHRS, CDR2 YFSETQ. As DNA, the CDR3 is TGCGCCAGCAGCGTCCAGGGATACGAGCAGTACTTC. As protein: CASSVQGYEQYF. The whole variable domain, filled in from reference TRBV5-1 and TRBJ2-7, reads KAGVTQTPRYLIKTRGQQVTLSCSPISGHRSVSWYQQTPGQGLQFLFEYFSETQRNKGNFPGRFSGRQFSNSRSEMNVSTLELGDSALYLCASSVQGYEQYFGPGTRLTVT.

The table lists this clone with a count of one. J is TRBJ1-1 and V is TRBV5-1; D is unresolved. Germline CDR1 reads SGHRS; CDR2 reads YFSETQ. This CDR3 has 13 residues. Trimming took off 4 bases at V and 8 bases at J, with 15 bases between the two ends. The CDR3 region has the DNA TGCGCCAGCAGCCCGGACGGAGATGGGGAAGCTTTCTTT. It encodes CASSPDGDGEAFF. Based on the CDR3 plus reference TRBV5-1 and TRBJ1-1, the full variable domain is KAGVTQTPRYLIKTRGQQVTLSCSPISGHRSVSWYQQTPGQGLQFLFEYFSETQRNKGNFPGRFSGRQFSNSRSEMNVSTLELGDSALYLCASSPDGDGEAFFGQGTRLTVV.

The rearrangement joins TRBV5-1 to TRBJ1-6; 8 bases are a match to TRBD1. After removal of 5 bases from V and 7 bases from J, the junction contained 8 bases not matched to a gene. CDR3 length: 15 residues. Germline CDR1 is SGHRS and CDR2 is YFSETQ. The CDR3 sequence is CASREMGQENSPLHF. The DNA for the CDR3 is TGCGCCAGCAGGGAGATGGGACAGGAAAATTCACCCCTCCACTTT.

The chain has TRBV14 and TRBJ1-2; D remains ambiguous. With 0 bases removed from V and 6 bases from J, the gap between germline ends came to 14 bases. This CDR3 region has 15 residues. Per germline, CDR1 SGHDN and CDR2 FVKESK. Here the CDR3 reads CASSQELGRRHGYTF. CDR3 bases: TGTGCCAGCAGCCAAGAGCTGGGAAGAAGACATGGCTACACCTTC.

CDR3 loop: CASSTRLGHNEQFF. CDR3 DNA sequence: TGTGCCAGTAGTACCCGGTTAGGACACAATGAGCAGTTCTTC. The gene calls are TRBV19 and TRBJ2-1; D unresolved. This CDR3 has 14 amino acids. Germline lookup yields CDR1 LNHDA and CDR2 SQIVND (reference sequence). V lost 4 bases, J lost 5 bases, and 12 bases lay in between.

This clone showed up just once. The chain couples TRBV7-9 to TRBJ1-6; 7 bases are shared with TRBD1. V shed 5 bases and J 6 bases; nucleotides not matched to a gene: 7. Germline V gene data show CDR1 as SEHNR and CDR2 as FQNEAQ (reference sequence). The CDR3 spans 15 residues. The DNA for the CDR3 is TGTGCCAGCAGCCCCCACGGACAGGTTAATTCACCCCTCCACTTT. Its translation: CASSPHGQVNSPLHF.

This clone was seen a handful of times. The chain uses TRBV7-6 and TRBJ2-2, with TRBD2 as a possible D gene (6 bases). The CDR3 sequence is 15 residues long. The germline V gene encodes CDR1 SGHVS and CDR2 FNYEAQ. V gave up 1 base and J gave up 1 base, with 7 bases separating them. The CDR3 loop reads CASSLGRGNTGELFF. CDR3 in DNA: TGTGCCAGCAGCTTAGGGCGGGGGAACACCGGGGAGCTGTTTTTT.

The V gene is TRBV6-1, the J gene TRBJ1-6, with TRBD1 matching 7 bases. Unmatched junction bases numbered 9, after V lost 5 bases and J lost 11 bases. The CDR3 totals 14 residues. CDR1 MNHNS and CDR2 SASEGT come from the germline V gene. This CDR3 is CASSPPGQTTPLHF. The CDR3 coding sequence is TGTGCCAGCAGTCCCCCGGGACAGACGACACCCCTCCACTTT.

V and J are TRBV6-6 and TRBJ1-5; no clear D. Germline lookup yields CDR1 MNHNY and CDR2 SVGAGI (reference sequence). V was cut by 6 bases and J by 6 bases, with 18 bases left in between. The CDR3 length is 15 residues. CDR3 protein: CASSRTQGPPQPQHF. CDR3 bases: TGTGCCAGCAGCAGGACTCAAGGGCCGCCTCAGCCCCAGCATTTT.

This chain connects TRBV7-8 to TRBJ1-2, with 7 bases identical to TRBD1. With V trimmed by 5 bases and J by 8 bases, 5 bases remained unmatched. In germline, CDR1 is SGHVS, CDR2 FQNEAQ. This CDR3 is built from 12 residues. The CDR3 is CASSADREGYTF. The CDR3 DNA reads as TGTGCCAGCAGCGCAGACAGGGAGGGCTACACCTTC.

The V gene is TRBV5-6, the J gene TRBJ1-1; D may be TRBD1 (5 bases). The CDR3 length is 16 residues. Trimming left V 0 bases short and J 3 bases short, with 15 bases between. Germline V gene sequence: CDR1 SGHDT, CDR2 YYEEEE. The CDR3 is CASSLGAGRGDTEAFF. The CDR3 DNA reads as TGTGCCAGCAGCTTGGGGGCAGGGAGGGGTGACACTGAAGCTTTCTTT.

V usage is TRBV5-6 and J usage is TRBJ2-4; D not certain. V was shortened by 2 bases and J by 7 bases, with 10 bases between the two germline ends. Looked up from germline, CDR1 is SGHDT and CDR2 is YYEEEE. This CDR3 region has 13 residues. Here the CDR3 reads CASSFRVVNIQYF. The DNA of the CDR3 is TGTGCCAGCAGCTTTAGGGTGGTCAACATTCAGTACTTC.

In this sample, this clone turned up a few times. The chain carries TRBV6-5 and TRBJ1-6, with 9 positions matching TRBD1. The CDR3 sequence is 15 residues long. Trimming cost V 4 bases and J 10 bases; bases outside gene matches: 8. Germline CDR1 and CDR2: MNHEY and SVGAGI. CDR3 amino acids: CASSFSGQGNSPLHF. CDR3 DNA: TGTGCCAGCAGTTTCTCGGGACAGGGCAACTCACCCCTCCACTTT.

This clone occurred a few times. The V gene is TRBV27, the J gene TRBJ2-2, with 9 bases identical to TRBD1. CDR3 length: 17 amino acids. Unmatched junction bases numbered 8, after V lost 3 bases and J lost 3 bases. Germline CDR1 and CDR2: MNHEY and SMNVEV (reference sequence). CDR3 in amino acids: CASSFHGQGRDTGELFF. CDR3 DNA sequence: TGTGCCAGCAGTTTCCACGGACAGGGGCGAGACACCGGGGAGCTGTTTTTT.

The chain has TRBV18 and TRBJ2-1; 12 positions agree with TRBD1. CDR3 size: 15 residues. In germline, CDR1 is KGHSH, CDR2 LQKENI. The V and J ends lost 6 bases and 4 bases, in that order; junction bases with no gene match: 4. CDR3 in amino acids: CASSTGQGAYNEQFF. Here the CDR3 DNA reads TGTGCCAGCTCTACGGGACAGGGGGCGTACAATGAGCAGTTCTTC.

The gene calls are TRBV5-6 and TRBJ2-5; 7 bases align to TRBD1. This CDR3 spans 13 amino acids. With V trimmed by 4 bases and J by 5 bases, 5 bases remained unmatched. Germline CDR1 SGHDT, CDR2 YYEEEE. CDR3 loop: CASSLGQLETQYF. The DNA of the CDR3 is TGTGCCAGCAGCCTGGGACAGTTGGAGACCCAGTACTTC.

The gene calls are TRBV10-2 and TRBJ1-2, with 7 bases aligning to TRBD1. From germline, CDR1 is WSHSY and CDR2 SAAADI. This CDR3 is 14 amino acids long. Trimming took 0 bases from V and 7 from J; bases not matched to a gene: 5. The CDR3 DNA sequence: TGCGCCAGCAGTGAGTCGAGACAGGGCCCTGGCTACACCTTC. It is translated as CASSESRQGPGYTF.

The chain couples TRBV5-4 to TRBJ2-7; D call uncertain. This CDR3 is 13 amino acids long. The V end was cut by 0 bases, the J end by 1 base, with 5 bases between. Germline V CDR1 and CDR2: SGHNT, YYREEE (reference sequence). The CDR3 loop reads CASSLGVSYEQYF. The CDR3 DNA sequence: TGTGCCAGCAGCTTGGGGGTATCCTACGAGCAGTACTTC.

The gene calls are TRBV14 and TRBJ1-1, with D unclear. The CDR3 totals 12 residues. V was trimmed by 2 bases and J by 6 bases, leaving 7 bases between them. Germline V gene lookup returns CDR1 SGHDN and CDR2 FVKESK. The CDR3 DNA is TGTGCCAGCAGCCAAAATACTGCTGAAGCTTTCTTT. Translation gives CASSQNTAEAFF.

This rearrangement joins TRBV7-9 to TRBJ2-7; a weak D match, TRBD1 (6 bases). V lost 4 bases, J lost 4 bases, and 14 bases lay in between. Per the germline V gene, CDR1 is SEHNR and CDR2 is FQNEAQ (reference sequence). The CDR3 length is 14 residues. CDR3 amino acids: CASSSRDNEYEQYF. The CDR3 region has the DNA TGTGCCAGCAGCTCCCGGGACAACGAATACGAGCAGTACTTC.

The chain is built from TRBV10-3 and TRBJ2-1; 12 positions agree with TRBD1. After removal of 7 bases from V and 8 bases from J, the junction contained 9 bases not matched to a gene. Germline lookup yields CDR1 ENHRY and CDR2 SYGVKD. CDR3 length: 15 residues. For the CDR3, the DNA is TGTGCCATCATGGCGGCGGGACAGGGGGCCGATGAGCAGTTCTTC. Protein sequence: CAIMAAGQGADEQFF.

This clone was seen more than once but under ten times. The sample contains more than one DNA sequence encoding this CDR3. The chain links TRBV13 to TRBJ2-2; D might be TRBD1 or TRBD2, each matching 6 bases. Germline V lookup: CDR1 PRHDT, CDR2 FYEKMQ (reference sequence). Trimming took off 3 bases at V and 3 bases at J, with 11 bases between the two ends. The CDR3 totals 15 residues. CDR3 bases: TGTGCCAGCAGCTTTGGGGGGCGCTACACCGGGGAGCTGTTTTTT. Protein sequence: CASSFGGRYTGELFF.

J is TRBJ2-3 and V is TRBV5-1, with 11 bases lining up with TRBD1. Germline V gene sequence: CDR1 SGHRS, CDR2 YFSETQ. V trimming: 6 bases; J trimming: 3 bases; junction bases outside the gene matches: 9. The CDR3 is 16 amino acids. The CDR3 spells CASNDPGTGGTDTQYF. In DNA, the CDR3 is TGCGCCAGCAACGACCCCGGGACAGGGGGGACAGATACGCAGTATTTT.

The chain joins TRBV27 to TRBJ1-1; D gene unclear. Trimming shortened V by 6 bases and J by 2 bases, and 13 bases separated the two germline ends. CDR1 and CDR2 from the germline V gene are MNHEY and SMNVEV (reference sequence). The CDR3 totals 14 residues. As DNA, the CDR3 is TGTGCCAGCAGGAACGGCCCCATAAACACTGAAGCTTTCTTT. As protein: CASRNGPINTEAFF.

This clone was seen a single time. CDR3 nucleotide sequence: TGTGCCAGCAGCGTGGACCGATCGCCCTACGAGCAGTACTTC. Protein: CASSVDRSPYEQYF. The chain couples TRBV5-6 to TRBJ2-7, with D hard to call. The CDR3 runs to 14 residues. Trimming took 4 bases from V and 2 from J, leaving 13 bases between them. Per germline, CDR1 SGHDT and CDR2 YYEEEE.